This TCR beta chain was obtained from a study of identical twins' blood T cells. TCRdb called the 5' RACE reads again in MiXCR, with one record for every CDR3 protein. This table has hundreds of thousands of distinct CDR3 sequences, about 28% appearing once. The origin of this receptor is a woman aged 18 to 49 in good health. Sequenced sample: PBMCs.

Written as DNA, the CDR3 is TGCAGTGCTAGACCTAGCATCCCCAATGAGCAGTTCTTC. It is translated as CSARPSIPNEQFF. This chain connects TRBV20-1 to TRBJ2-1; D is perhaps TRBD2 (5 bases). From germline, CDR1 is DFQATT and CDR2 SNEGSKA (reference sequence). Trimming took off 2 bases at V and 6 bases at J, with 11 bases between the two ends. The CDR3 sequence is 13 residues long.